This T cell receptor beta chain was obtained from a study of blood T cells in healthy people across ages (dated by TCRdb to between 2014 and 2017). In the study overall: In model experiments, template switching captured roughly one uniquely barcoded TCR beta cDNA molecule for every two T cells. To avoid experimental bias, donors of different ages were distributed randomly across sequencing lanes. The donors were split into four age groups: young (average about 15 years), middle-aged (39), aged (roughly 68) and long-lived (under 85). For two donors (one aged 18 to 29 and one aged 80 or older), the study analyzed two additional independent replicas of 1 million unique cDNA reads from the same blood draw. To track age-related changes in TCR beta repertoire diversity, the study relied on deep sequencing normalized with unique cDNA molecular identifiers. Study-wide findings and limitations: Compared with the aged group, the long-lived group had more naive CD4+ T cells, fewer expanded clones and increased TCR diversity, a pattern suggesting age selection. Because donor CMV infection status was unknown, age-related changes in expanded clonotypes were potentially confounded. Because profiling used bulk unsorted PBMCs, naive and antigen-experienced compartments could not be compared conclusively. Observed TCR beta diversity correlated strongly with the percentage of naive T cells measured by flow cytometry. Observed TCR beta diversity per million T cells fell roughly linearly with age, and a significant reduction was already apparent by age about 38. Total diversity estimates from one million sequenced T cells were considered lower bounds and underestimates.

This clonotype has more than one count but fewer than ten. Its antigen specificity is not known. One junction end does not reproduce the germline sequence, and a read error may be involved. Libraries came from 5' RACE. Sequencing took place on an Illumina HiSeq 2500. A second PCR of about 7 to 12 cycles was performed with a sample-barcoded 5' primer and a J-beta primer mix. A unique molecular identifier was introduced onto each TCR beta cDNA molecule by a template-switch 5' adaptor carrying 12 random nucleotides. Each sample yielded at least 3 million CDR3-containing paired-end reads. The Mint cDNA synthesis kit, primed by a TRBC-specific oligonucleotide, was used to synthesize first-strand cDNA from all RNA. Following uracil-DNA glycosylase treatment, a first 18-cycle PCR with universal primers M1SS and BC2_uni_R was performed on all cDNA. Turning to the authors' computational methods: Each sample was normalized by randomly selecting 1 million high-quality reads, each carrying a distinct molecular identifier. Instead of being binned into consensus sequences, reads with shared molecular identifiers were discarded. MiTCR, set to a Q25 quality threshold and the strictest error-elimination algorithm, was used for CDR3 identification, clonotype clustering and error correction. Lower-bound total TCR beta diversity was estimated with a nonparametric unseen species model using Euler transformation. Clones were called with MiXCR by TCRdb after fastp trimmed the public reads at Q25, and only in-frame beta chains were retained. Each CDR3 protein appears once, grouped with its most common genes and DNA. Here the V and J calls rest on TCRdb's processing, not on the authors' analysis. The sample table contains about 770,000 distinct CDR3 sequences; only one count was recorded for under 45% of them. The top ten constitute about 19% of the sample.

The germline V gene (reference sequence) supplies CDR1 LGHDT and CDR2 YNNKEL. Its CDR3 holds 13 amino acids, cysteine through phenylalanine. The only DNA kept is the CDR3, 39 bases in frame from the first base. Systemically healthy Caucasian individuals from Russia, some 38 in total and aged about 6 to 90 years, were included as donors. About 9.8 milliliters of peripheral blood were drawn from each donor into EDTA-treated Vacutainer tubes. Ficoll-Paque density-gradient centrifugation was used to isolate PBMCs, with at least 6 million obtained per sample. Trizol reagent was used to extract total RNA from the PBMCs, yielding at least 6 micrograms per sample. Naive CD45RAhigh/CD27high T cell percentages were measured by flow cytometry on a PBMC aliquot from every donor.

This chain is built from TRBV3-1 and TRBJ2-7, with the D gene uncertain. Sequenced material: blood. This receptor was obtained from a man between 60 and 75 years old in good health. The CDR3 protein sequence reads: CASSQGNSHEQYF. DNA sequence: TGTGCCAGCAGCCAAGGCAACTCCCACGAGCAGTACTTC.